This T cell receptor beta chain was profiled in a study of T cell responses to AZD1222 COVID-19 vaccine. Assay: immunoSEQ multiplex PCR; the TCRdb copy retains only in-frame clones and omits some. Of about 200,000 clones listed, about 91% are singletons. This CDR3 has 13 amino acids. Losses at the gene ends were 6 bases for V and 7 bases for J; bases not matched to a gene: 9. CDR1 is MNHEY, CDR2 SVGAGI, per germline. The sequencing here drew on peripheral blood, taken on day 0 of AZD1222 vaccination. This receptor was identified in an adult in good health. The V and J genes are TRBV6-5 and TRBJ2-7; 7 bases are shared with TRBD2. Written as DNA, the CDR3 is TGTGCCAGCAGCTGGGAGGGCGTGGGGGAGCAGTACTTC. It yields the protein CASSWEGVGEQYF.